Listed below are T cell receptor beta chains from one sample, sequenced in a study of cytomegalovirus exposure and HLA in healthy donors. Assay: immunoSEQ multiplex PCR; the TCRdb copy retains only in-frame clones and omits some. In the table there are 150,000 to 200,000 clones, about three quarters of which are singletons. Material: PBMCs. The receptor set was obtained from a female donor in good health and CMV-seronegative. Both conserved end residues are part of each CDR3. The D gene is left open where the match is weak. Size tells how often a clone was seen (once, few, many) or the class of an expanded clone, and some rows leave it out.

CDR3 length	V gene	J gene	clone size	D gene	CDR3 protein	CDR3 DNA
16	TRBV5-1	TRBJ2-1	.	TRBD1	CASSWGPGTGVNEQFF	TGCGCCAGCAGCTGGGGGCCTGGGACAGGGGTTAATGAGCAGTTCTTC
16	TRBV5-6	TRBJ2-7	.	.	CASSLAVGGAPVEQYF	TGTGCCAGCAGCTTGGCTGTGGGCGGGGCTCCGGTCGAGCAGTACTTC
16	TRBV7-9	TRBJ2-3	few	TRBD2	CASSPGLAGAGDTQYF	TGTGCCAGCAGCCCAGGGTTAGCGGGGGCAGGAGATACGCAGTATTTT
15	TRBV4-3	TRBJ2-1	once	.	CASSPLGLGTGEQFF	TGCGCCAGCAGCCCCCTCGGTCTGGGAACGGGGGAGCAGTTCTTC
18	TRBV5-3	TRBJ1-4	.	TRBD1	CASPGQGGLYCVAEKLFF	TGTGCCTCACCTGGACAGGGGGGATTGTATTGTGTTGCTGAAAAACTGTTTTTT
12	TRBV7-9	TRBJ2-7	.	.	CASSPGPQGQYF	TGTGCCAGCAGTCCAGGACCACAGGGCCAGTACTTC
16	TRBV5-1	TRBJ1-1	.	.	CASSFSTLGGETEAFF	TGCGCCAGCAGCTTCTCTACCCTCGGGGGTGAAACTGAAGCTTTCTTT
14	TRBV28	TRBJ1-4	.	TRBD1	CASTLDRANEKLFF	TGTGCCAGCACCCTCGACAGGGCTAATGAAAAACTGTTTTTT
17	TRBV7-3	TRBJ2-6	.	.	CASSSTPTGTGANVLTF	TGTGCCAGCAGCTCCACCCCCACAGGAACTGGGGCCAACGTCCTGACTTTC
11	TRBV19	TRBJ1-1	few	.	CASSIGIGAFF	TGTGCCAGTAGTATAGGCATCGGAGCTTTCTTT
13	TRBV6-4	TRBJ2-2	.	.	CASSDTDTGELFF	TGTGCCAGCAGTGACACAGACACCGGGGAGCTGTTTTTT
20	TRBV5-1	TRBJ2-5	.	TRBD1	CASSSSLGQGTQIIQETQYF	TGCGCCAGCAGCTCCTCCTTGGGACAGGGGACTCAGATTATCCAAGAGACCCAGTACTTC
16	TRBV27	TRBJ2-1	.	TRBD2	CASSPRLAGGPGEQFF	TGTGCCAGCAGTCCCCGGCTAGCGGGAGGGCCGGGTGAGCAGTTCTTC
15	TRBV7-9	TRBJ2-6	.	.	CSSSLRQAGANVLTF	TGTTCCAGCAGCTTAAGGCAGGCTGGGGCCAACGTCCTGACTTTC
13	TRBV11-3	TRBJ1-6	.	.	CASSFDTNSPLHF	TGTGCCAGCAGTTTCGACACGAATTCACCCCTCCACTTT
14	TRBV28	TRBJ2-4	.	.	CASSLGGPGTATHF	TGTGCCAGCAGTTTAGGAGGGCCTGGAACGGCTACGCACTTC
11	TRBV7-6	TRBJ2-2	.	.	CASSFAGELFF	TGTGCCAGCAGCTTCGCCGGGGAGCTGTTTTTT
14	TRBV2	TRBJ1-6	.	TRBD1	CASNLGQGPSPLHF	TGTGCCAGCAACTTGGGACAGGGCCCCTCACCCCTCCACTTT
17	TRBV5-1	TRBJ2-6	.	.	CASSLEVSNSGANGLTF	TGCGCCAGCAGCTTGGAAGTATCTAACTCTGGGGCCAACGGCCTGACTTTC
15	TRBV30	TRBJ1-1	.	TRBD1	CAWTPRTGANTEAFF	TGTGCCTGGACTCCTCGGACAGGGGCTAACACTGAAGCTTTCTTT
14	TRBV19	TRBJ1-2	.	.	CASSIMAGRRGYTF	TGTGCCAGTAGTATAATGGCGGGAAGACGTGGCTACACCTTC
16	TRBV11-1	TRBJ2-5	.	.	CASSYIPLPSRETQYF	TGTGCCAGCAGTTATATCCCTTTACCTTCTAGAGAGACCCAGTACTTC
14	TRBV5-1	TRBJ1-2	.	TRBD1	CASSLVTGEDGYTF	TGCGCCAGCAGCTTGGTGACAGGGGAGGATGGCTACACCTTC
14	TRBV28	TRBJ1-2	.	TRBD1	CASSLVDRGSGYTF	TGTGCCAGCAGTTTAGTTGACAGGGGCTCTGGCTACACCTTC
13	TRBV7-3	TRBJ2-3	few	.	CASSPSGTDTQYF	TGTGCCAGCAGCCCGTCTGGCACAGATACGCAGTATTTT
14	TRBV30	TRBJ2-2	.	TRBD2	CAFIGGAGTGELFF	TGTGCCTTTATCGGGGGGGCAGGCACCGGGGAGCTGTTTTTT
15	TRBV18	TRBJ1-1	few	.	CASSRDQIGDSEAFF	TGTGCCAGCTCACGGGATCAAATAGGGGACTCTGAAGCTTTCTTT
15	TRBV5-6	TRBJ1-1	.	.	CASSLANRKDTEAFF	TGTGCCAGCAGCTTGGCCAACAGGAAAGACACTGAAGCTTTCTTT
15	TRBV4-3	TRBJ2-7	.	TRBD1	CASSQMDRGSYEQYF	TGCGCCAGCAGCCAGATGGACAGGGGGTCCTACGAGCAGTACTTC
14	TRBV9	TRBJ2-7	.	TRBD1	CASSAQGNIDEQYF	TGTGCCAGCAGCGCACAGGGGAATATAGACGAGCAGTACTTC
13	TRBV5-3	TRBJ1-1	.	.	CARIQGMNTEAFF	TGTGCCAGGATCCAGGGGATGAACACTGAAGCTTTCTTT
14	TRBV5-4	TRBJ2-3	.	TRBD1	CASSGDSRTDTQYF	TGTGCCAGCAGCGGGGACAGCCGCACAGATACGCAGTATTTT
13	TRBV11-3	TRBJ2-1	few	.	CASSLGVVYEQFF	TGTGCCAGCAGCTTAGGAGTGGTCTATGAGCAGTTCTTC
17	TRBV30	TRBJ2-4	.	.	CAWSTAGILLAKNSQYF	TGTGCCTGGAGTACGGCGGGAATATTACTAGCCAAAAACAGTCAGTACTTC
15	TRBV5-8	TRBJ2-1	.	TRBD1	CASSLETGGWVEQFF	TGTGCCAGCAGCTTGGAAACAGGGGGCTGGGTTGAGCAGTTCTTC
15	TRBV5-1	TRBJ2-4	few	.	CASSPTPGEVNIQYF	TGCGCCAGCAGCCCGACCCCAGGGGAAGTAAACATTCAGTACTTC
18	TRBV4-2	TRBJ2-6	few	TRBD2	CASSQERGATSGANGLTF	TGTGCCAGCAGCCAAGAGCGGGGGGCAACCTCTGGGGCCAACGGCCTGACTTTC
15	TRBV21-1	TRBJ2-4	.	.	CASSKGGRPKNIQYF	TGTGCCAGCAGCAAGGGCGGGAGACCCAAAAACATTCAGTACTTC
16	TRBV19	TRBJ2-2	.	.	CASSILSPGSTGELFF	TGTGCCAGTAGTATACTATCCCCGGGTAGTACCGGGGAGCTGTTTTTT
15	TRBV5-1	TRBJ2-6	.	.	CASSEQGPGANGLTF	TGCGCCAGCAGTGAACAGGGACCTGGGGCCAACGGCCTGACTTTC
14	TRBV18	TRBJ1-1	.	.	CASSHGRGNTEAFF	TGTGCCAGCTCCCACGGCCGGGGGAACACTGAAGCTTTCTTT
15	TRBV9	TRBJ1-2	.	TRBD1	CASSGPGQGTYGYTF	TGTGCCAGCAGCGGACCGGGACAGGGAACCTATGGCTACACCTTC
16	TRBV11-2	TRBJ2-4	.	TRBD2	CASSPRQGLAKNSQYF	TGTGCCAGCAGTCCAAGACAGGGACTAGCCAAAAACAGTCAGTACTTC
15	TRBV15	TRBJ2-7	.	TRBD2	CATSSGTSGRDEQYF	TGTGCCACCAGCAGCGGGACTAGCGGGAGGGATGAGCAGTACTTC
16	TRBV4-1	TRBJ2-3	.	TRBD2	CASSQDLAVITDTQYF	TGCGCCAGCAGCCAAGACCTAGCGGTGATCACAGATACGCAGTATTTT
14	TRBV5-1	TRBJ2-5	few	.	CASSLRAGQETQYF	TGCGCCAGCAGCTTGCGGGCGGGCCAGGAGACCCAGTACTTC
14	TRBV2	TRBJ2-5	.	TRBD1	CASRRTGAKETQYF	TGTGCCAGCAGAAGGACAGGGGCGAAAGAGACCCAGTACTTC
16	TRBV5-4	TRBJ1-6	.	TRBD1	CASSPDRAAYNSPLHF	TGTGCCAGCAGTCCGGACAGGGCCGCCTATAATTCACCCCTCCACTTT
13	TRBV27	TRBJ2-7	few	.	CASSLSPARSQYF	TGTGCCAGCAGTTTATCGCCTGCACGGAGTCAGTACTTC
13	TRBV27	TRBJ1-2	.	.	CASRRRGLDGYTF	TGTGCCAGCAGGAGGCGGGGGCTGGATGGCTACACCTTC
15	TRBV4-2	TRBJ1-2	.	.	CASSQDNRARYGYTF	TGTGCCAGCAGCCAAGATAACAGGGCAAGGTATGGCTACACCTTC
14	TRBV2	TRBJ2-7	.	TRBD1	CASTRSGGSYEQYF	TGTGCCAGCACGAGATCAGGGGGCTCCTACGAGCAGTACTTC